The source of this T cell receptor beta chain is a study of Ad26.COV2.S vaccination and SARS-CoV-2 variants. Across the study: Ad26.COV2.S arm of COV1001 included the donor.

As to this clone: The antigen remains undetermined.

Study conclusions and caveats: Vaccinees showed greater spike-specific TCR breadth than placebo recipients.

Sequencing was performed with immunoSEQ multiplex PCR; in TCRdb, only in-frame clones are kept and a portion is missing. Here the sample spans more than 300,000 clones, approximately 86% being singletons. Treatment specified: about 20 received Ad26.COV2.S at low or high dose, single or two shots; roughly five received placebo; per-sample allocation not given. The samples were gathered on day 63 after the first injection of vaccine or placebo. This person who donated was an adult of 18-55 years in Boston. The vaccine antigen was prefusion-stabilized Wuhan SARS-CoV-2 spike. The V end was cut by 7 bases, the J end by 1 base, with 10 bases between. Germline lookup yields CDR1 ENHRY and CDR2 SYGVKD. The CDR3 covers 13 residues.

V and J are TRBV10-3 and TRBJ1-1; the D is unclear. The TCR sequence derives from a person between 18 and 65 years old who received the Ad26.COV2.S COVID-19 vaccine or a placebo. The sequencing here drew on peripheral blood, taken in a trial of Ad26.COV2.S vaccine versus placebo. The CDR3: CAIIDTTNTEAFF. DNA of the CDR3: TGTGCCATCATAGACACAACGAACACTGAAGCTTTCTTT.